This entry describes one T cell receptor (beta chain). Its cognate antigen has yet to be identified. No base quality values were provided; no much bigger clone lies one nucleotide off. This specimen belongs to a study of identical twins (dated by TCRdb to between 2015 and 2016). Regarding the complete study: TCR alpha and beta repertoires from monozygotic twins, unrelated adults of various ages and cord blood were deep-sequenced to test whether fetal clonotypes persist. To rule out contamination, replicate twin experiments were performed at different times with different library preparation protocols. Results the study describes overall, beyond this receptor: In monozygotic twins, out-of-frame TCR alpha sharing was systematically underestimated by recombination models, although the models agreed with sharing between unrelated individuals. Invariant T cells such as MAIT and iNKT could partly confound zero-insertion analyses, although diverse VJ usage argued against such confounding for most clonotypes. Fewer insertions were carried by abundant cord blood beta clonotypes; a weaker similar trend was observed in young adult naive repertoires, while no such trend was observed in memory repertoires. The excess sharing between twins in beta out-of-frame sequences was weaker because fewer shared sequences reduced the signal-to-noise ratio. Because the same donors could not be followed over many years, conclusions were based on cross-sectional statistical analysis. Compared with coincidental sharing between unrelated individuals, out-of-frame TCR alpha sequences shared between twins showed an excess of sequences with low generation probability.

The germline V gene provides CDR1 LGHNA and CDR2 YSLEER. Taken from cysteine to phenylalanine, the CDR3 has 13 residues. This entry keeps only the CDR3 DNA: 39 bases, framed from base 1. V lost 1 base and J lost 3 bases; the stretch between them is 6 bases long. Every donor was a healthy Caucasian. The twin cohort consisted of three pairs of female monozygotic twins, all aged about 18 to 30 years. RNA for TCR libraries was isolated from peripheral blood mononuclear cells. The library came from 5' RACE. The sequencer was an Illumina HiSeq 2000. A universal primer binding site was introduced by template switching, and a unique molecular identifier was present in the final cDNA, enabling accurate counting of TCR cDNA molecules. Specific primers in the conserved constant-segment region were used to synthesize first-strand cDNA for the TCR alpha and beta chains. To control for contamination, every cDNA library carried two barcodes: a SMART-Mk sample barcode plus Illumina barcodes. TruSeq adapter sequences along with Illumina sample barcodes were introduced in two successive PCR steps. The TCR alpha and beta cDNA libraries were sequenced on the Illumina HiSeq platform using custom primers. As for the original processing: MiGEC processed the raw reads to extract unique molecular identifiers, while MiXCR was used to determine the CDR3 positions. For each individual, recombination models were inferred using an EM algorithm with the repgenHMM and IGoR tools. The analysis of shared clonotypes was done with the tcR package in R, with sharing normalized by the product of cloneset sizes. Out-of-frame nonproductive sequences were analyzed to study raw recombination free of thymic and clonal selection effects. TCRdb trimmed the raw reads at Q25, called clones with MiXCR and kept productive beta chains. Rows are combined by CDR3 protein, so each entry shows the most common genes and DNA. These V and J calls derive from TCRdb rather than the authors' analysis. Counted in this sample were approximately 590,000 distinct CDR3 sequences; around 9.6% of them appeared once. Of the sample, more than 2.5% falls within the top ten clones.

The data were also submitted as part of a second study, on yellow fever vaccine responses in identical twins. The second study, in turn, reports: The T cell response to vaccination in identical twins was reported by the authors to appear partly convergent and partly personalized. The study precisely tracked vaccine-responding T cell clones in identical twins.

The clonotype comes from a woman aged 18 to 35 in good health. The rearranged segments are TRBV4-3 and TRBJ1-1, with the D segment identity uncertain. Sequencing input: PBMCs. The CDR3 protein: CASSQGTYTEAFF. At the DNA level, the sequence is TGCGCCAGCAGCCAAGGGACCTACACTGAAGCTTTCTTT.